This entry is about one T cell receptor beta chain. The entry originates in a study of blood T cell repertoires in COVID-19. The CDR3 sequence is 12 residues long. Germline CDR1 LNHDA, CDR2 SQIVND (reference sequence). The V gene lost 6 bases and the J gene lost 4 bases, with 10 bases spanning the gap. Repertoires were generated with immunoSEQ multiplex PCR, while TCRdb's copy carries only in-frame clones and drops some. The sample shows hundreds of thousands of clones, around 90% of them seen only once. The clonotype was recovered from a woman aged 18-29 years with acute or convalescent COVID-19. Material for sequencing was peripheral blood. The chain recombines TRBV19 with TRBJ2-7; maybe TRBD1 (6 bases). The CDR3 region has the DNA TGTGCCAGTAGCCCAACAGGGTACGAGCAGTACTTC. The encoded protein is CASSPTGYEQYF.